These 27 T cell receptor beta chains were all obtained from the same sample, sequenced in a study of cytomegalovirus exposure and HLA in healthy donors. PCR amplification relied on 60 Vbeta primers (plus 13 Jbeta primers). Using immunoSEQ multiplex PCR, the repertoire was profiled, and TCRdb retains in-frame clones only, with some absent. Of roughly 230,000 clones in the sample, around 90% were seen once. The sequencing sample was made of PBMCs. The receptors originated from a girl aged 2 to 10 in good health and CMV-seronegative.

The chain couples TRBV2 to TRBJ1-4; the D is unclear. Trimming pared 6 bases from V and 7 bases from J, leaving 6 bases between. Germline V gene lookup returns CDR1 SNHLY and CDR2 FYNNEI. This CDR3 has 11 amino acids. The CDR3 DNA reads as TGTGCCAGCAGCTACCTTGAAAAACTGTTTTTT. Amino acid sequence: CASSYLEKLFF. The whole variable domain, remainder taken from reference TRBV2 and TRBJ1-4, is EPEVTQTPSHQVTQMGQEVILRCVPISNHLYFYWYRQILGQKVEFLVSFYNNEISEKSEIFDDQFSVERPDGSNFTLKIRSTKLEDSAMYFCASSYLEKLFFGSGTQLSVL.

The CDR3 nucleotides are TGCGCCAGCAGCTCCCGGACAGGGACAGGAGAGACCCAGTACTTC. Translating it yields CASSSRTGTGETQYF. The rearrangement joins TRBV5-1 to TRBJ2-5; 8 nucleotides align to TRBD1. V shed 3 bases and J 4 bases; nucleotides not matched to a gene: 8. Germline CDR1 and CDR2: SGHRS and YFSETQ. The CDR3 spans 15 residues.

Comments on this clone: The junction and the germline gene differ at one end; a read error may be behind it. V and J are TRBV7-2 and TRBJ1-4; D ambiguous. The CDR3 length is 13 residues. Germline V gene data show CDR1 as SGHTA and CDR2 as FQGNSA. The CDR3 bases are TGTGCCAGCGCTAAGGAACAGATCAACCGTCTGACTTTT. Its protein is CASAKEQINRLTF.

A remark on this clone: A read error may produce the germline difference seen at one junction end. The chain carries TRBV7-9 and TRBJ1-4, with a weak D call TRBD1 (5 bases). The CDR3 consists of 15 residues. Germline CDR1 and CDR2: SEHNR and FQNEAQ (reference sequence). The CDR3 spells CSSTPGGVANEKLFF. The CDR3 DNA sequence: TGTTCCAGCACCCCTGGGGGGGTTGCTAATGAAAAACTGTTTTTT. Full variable domain (rest looked up from reference TRBV7-9 and TRBJ1-4): DTGVSQNPRHKITKRGQNVTFRCDPISEHNRLYWYRQTLGQGPEFLTYFQNEAQLEKSRLLSDRFSAERPKGSFSTLEIQRTEQGDSAMYLCSSTPGGVANEKLFFGSGTQLSVL.

Details on this clone: A junction end diverges from the germline sequence, so it may reflect a read error. V and J are TRBV7-7 and TRBJ2-2; TRBD1 is a possible D gene (5 bases). This CDR3 is built from 14 residues. CDR1 is SSHAT and CDR2 is FNYEAQ in the germline V gene (reference sequence). The chain's CDR3 is CASSVTVNTGELFF. The CDR3 DNA reads as TGTGCTAGCAGCGTGACAGTTAACACCGGGGAGCTGTTTTTT. Drawing the rest from reference TRBV7-7 and TRBJ2-2, the complete variable domain is GAGVSQSPRYKVTKRGQDVTLRCDPISSHATLYWYQQALGQGPEFLTYFNYEAQPDKSGLPSDRFSAERPEGSISTLTIQRTEQRDSAMYRCASSVTVNTGELFFGEGSRLTVL.

V gene TRBV6-5 combines with J gene TRBJ2-7; TRBD2 aligns across 9 bases. CDR3 length: 16 residues. V gave up 4 bases and J gave up 7 bases; unmatched junction bases: 14. The germline V gene encodes CDR1 MNHEY and CDR2 SVGAGI. The CDR3, as DNA: TGTGCCAGCAGTTCACCTTTGGGAGCGGGGGGTGGTGAGCAGTACTTC. Its protein product is CASSSPLGAGGGEQYF.

The chain joins TRBV9 to TRBJ2-7, with TRBD2 matching 7 bases. V trimming: 0 bases; J trimming: 4 bases; junction bases outside the gene matches: 4. The CDR3 loop spans 14 amino acids. Germline values: CDR1 SGDLS, CDR2 YYNGEE. Here the CDR3 reads CASSVASGDYEQYF. Written as DNA, the CDR3 is TGTGCCAGCAGCGTAGCTAGCGGAGATTACGAGCAGTACTTC.

The chain joins TRBV5-1 to TRBJ1-6; D perhaps matches TRBD1 (5 bases). This CDR3 comprises 20 residues. The V end lost 4 bases, the J end lost 0 bases, and 23 bases lay between the germline ends. Germline CDR1 reads SGHRS; CDR2 reads YFSETQ. Written as DNA, the CDR3 is TGCGCCAGCAGCGCAGACCTCAGGGCGATCTCCCCCTCCTATAATTCACCCCTCCACTTT. As protein: CASSADLRAISPSYNSPLHF.

The gene calls are TRBV15 and TRBJ2-1; 9 bases map to TRBD2. The length of the CDR3 is 16 residues. Germline-derived CDR1 and CDR2 are LNHNV and YYDKDF (reference sequence). Trimming removed 0 bases from V and 10 bases from J; junction bases left unmatched: 10. In DNA, the CDR3 is TGTGCCACCAGCAGAGAAATTAGCGGGAGAATTAAAGAGCAGTTCTTC. Translated: CATSREISGRIKEQFF.

The rearrangement joins TRBV30 to TRBJ2-7; 7 nucleotides line up with TRBD1. Germline V gene data show CDR1 as GTSNPN and CDR2 as SVGIG (reference sequence). With V trimmed by 1 base and J by 2 bases, 8 bases remained unmatched. The CDR3 has 15 amino acids. CDR3 in DNA: TGTGCCTGGAGTGGAACAGGGGAAAGGGCCTACGAGCAGTACTTC. It translates to CAWSGTGERAYEQYF.

The chain uses TRBV9 and TRBJ2-1; 9 nucleotides align to TRBD2. The CDR3 sequence is 17 residues long. J gave up 0 bases and V 0 bases, and 4 bases lay outside the gene matches. Germline V gene data show CDR1 as SGDLS and CDR2 as YYNGEE. The CDR3 sequence is CASSVGLAASSYNEQFF. CDR3 sequence (DNA): TGTGCCAGCAGCGTAGGACTAGCGGCGAGCTCCTACAATGAGCAGTTCTTC.

This rearrangement joins TRBV28 to TRBJ1-5; 8 bases map to TRBD1. V was pared by 7 bases and J by 1 base, with 3 bases of the junction left unmatched. The CDR3 runs 14 residues. CDR1 is MDHEN and CDR2 is SYDVKM in the germline V gene. Here the CDR3 DNA reads TGTGCCAGCATCCAGGGGGCGAGCAATCAGCCCCAGCATTTT. It is translated as CASIQGASNQPQHF.

This chain links TRBV27 with TRBJ1-2; D may be TRBD1 (5 bases). V shed 5 bases and J shed 4 bases, with 20 bases lying between them. In germline, CDR1 is MNHEY, CDR2 SMNVEV (reference sequence). This CDR3 spans 16 amino acids. This chain's CDR3 is CASSTTGGGDPYGYTF. CDR3 in DNA: TGTGCCAGCAGTACCACCGGGGGGGGTGACCCCTATGGCTACACCTTC.

The CDR3 sequence: CASSVLDTGLTGYTF. CDR3 coding DNA: TGTGCCAGCAGCGTCCTAGATACGGGGTTGACTGGCTACACCTTC. The J gene is TRBJ1-2, the V gene TRBV7-8; D is undetermined. The V end was cut by 5 bases, the J end by 7 bases, with 20 bases between. CDR1 and CDR2 from the germline V gene are SGHVS and FQNEAQ. The CDR3 totals 15 residues.

As for this clone: This same CDR3 is encoded by further DNA sequences in the sample. The CDR3 DNA is TGTGCCAGCAGCAACCCGGACAGGGCGACTGAAGCTTTCTTT. Protein product: CASSNPDRATEAFF. The V and J genes are TRBV5-4 and TRBJ1-1; 8 positions match TRBD1. This CDR3 is built from 14 residues. Germline V CDR1 and CDR2: SGHNT, YYREEE (reference sequence). J lost 5 bases, V lost 4 bases, and 7 bases had no gene match.

The count of this clone is one. The rearrangement joins TRBV2 to TRBJ1-5; D not resolved. Germline lookup yields CDR1 SNHLY and CDR2 FYNNEI. V was shortened by 6 bases and J by 1 base, with 7 bases between the two germline ends. This CDR3 has 13 amino acids. The CDR3 region has the DNA TGTGCCAGCAGGAGGGAAAGCAATCAGCCCCAGCATTTT. It yields the protein CASRRESNQPQHF. The full variable domain, with the rest looked up from reference TRBV2 and TRBJ1-5, is EPEVTQTPSHQVTQMGQEVILRCVPISNHLYFYWYRQILGQKVEFLVSFYNNEISEKSEIFDDQFSVERPDGSNFTLKIRSTKLEDSAMYFCASRRESNQPQHFGDGTRLSIL.

V and J are TRBV28 and TRBJ1-4; no definite D call. Germline assignment: CDR1 MDHEN and CDR2 SYDVKM. The length of the CDR3 is 14 residues. V was clipped by 6 bases and J by 7 bases, with 15 bases between them. The CDR3 here is CASSPSYRGEKLFF. CDR3 in DNA: TGTGCCAGCAGCCCTTCTTATCGCGGTGAAAAACTGTTTTTT.

The rearrangement uses TRBV29-1 and TRBJ2-1, with D unresolved. Trimming left V 4 bases short and J 5 bases short, with 9 bases between. The germline V gene has CDR1 SQVTM and CDR2 ANQGSEA. The CDR3 totals 12 residues. The DNA for the CDR3 is TGCAGCGTTGCGGTCTCTGACAATGAGCAGTTCTTC. Protein sequence: CSVAVSDNEQFF.

This chain connects TRBV28 to TRBJ2-5, with 11 positions matching TRBD2. The CDR3 runs 14 residues. Trimming took 6 bases from V and 6 from J; bases not matched to a gene: 6. Germline V gene sequence: CDR1 MDHEN, CDR2 SYDVKM. The CDR3 coding sequence is TGTGCCAGCAGACTAGCGGGGGTGGTGAAGACCCAGTACTTC. It is translated as CASRLAGVVKTQYF.

The CDR3 spells CASSAHRTSGETQYF. CDR3 DNA: TGTGCCAGCAGCGCGCATAGAACTAGCGGAGAGACCCAGTACTTC. The chain couples TRBV9 to TRBJ2-5; 8 nucleotides match TRBD2. There are 15 residues in the CDR3. V gave up 3 bases and J gave up 4 bases; unmatched junction bases: 8. Per the germline V gene, CDR1 is SGDLS and CDR2 is YYNGEE.

This chain links TRBV5-6 with TRBJ2-7; a possible D gene is TRBD2 (6 bases). The germline V gene has CDR1 SGHDT and CDR2 YYEEEE. The CDR3 totals 14 residues. Between the trimmed V and J ends, which lost 2 bases and 7 bases, there was a span of 16 bases. The CDR3 protein is CASSFGGTSGEQYF. CDR3 DNA sequence: TGTGCCAGCAGCTTCGGGGGTACGTCGGGGGAGCAGTACTTC.

This clone was picked up a small number of times. The rearrangement uses TRBV7-2 and TRBJ1-1; D possibly corresponds to TRBD1 (5 bases). V was trimmed by 6 bases and J by 9 bases, leaving 20 bases between them. The germline V gene encodes CDR1 SGHTA and CDR2 FQGNSA. This CDR3 is built from 14 residues. In DNA form, the CDR3 reads TGTGCCAGCAGGACCCCGACAGTCTCCCCCCAAGCTTTCTTT. It is translated as CASRTPTVSPQAFF.

J is TRBJ1-2 and V is TRBV6-5, with D tentatively TRBD1 (5 bases). V was cut by 0 bases and J by 6 bases, with 11 bases left in between. CDR1 MNHEY and CDR2 SVGAGI come from the germline V gene. The CDR3 is made up of 14 amino acids. The CDR3 loop reads CASSYSSGGNGYTF. CDR3 coding DNA: TGTGCCAGCAGTTACTCGAGTGGGGGGAATGGCTACACCTTC.

This clone has just a few counts. The chain couples TRBV6-5 to TRBJ1-1; no clear D gene. V was trimmed by 5 bases and J by 2 bases, leaving 9 bases between them. The CDR3 totals 13 residues. CDR1 and CDR2 from the germline V gene are MNHEY and SVGAGI. The CDR3 nucleotides are TGTGCCAGCAGTCCTACCTCAAACACTGAAGCTTTCTTT. This codes for CASSPTSNTEAFF.

In DNA, the CDR3 is TGTGCCAGCAGTACTCACACGGCGGTGGCCTACGAGCAGTACTTC. This translates into CASSTHTAVAYEQYF. The chain joins TRBV6-1 to TRBJ2-7; D not resolved. Trimming took 5 bases from V and 2 from J, leaving 16 bases between them. Germline V gene data show CDR1 as MNHNS and CDR2 as SASEGT. The CDR3 extends over 15 amino acids.

V usage is TRBV4-1 and J usage is TRBJ1-1, with TRBD1 matching 9 bases. The germline CDR1 and CDR2 sequences are MGHRA and YSYEKL. CDR3 length: 20 residues. Trimming at V came to 2 bases and at J to 0 bases, leaving 16 bases not matched to a gene. Here the CDR3 reads CASSQRMSGQGKGLNTEAFF. The DNA of the CDR3 is TGCGCCAGCAGCCAACGGATGAGCGGACAGGGGAAGGGACTGAACACTGAAGCTTTCTTT.

This clone was observed a single time. The DNA of the CDR3 is TGTGCCAGCAGCCCAGATGGGGCCACCTATAATTCACCCCTCCACTTT. Encoded protein: CASSPDGATYNSPLHF. The chain carries TRBV5-6 and TRBJ1-6; perhaps TRBD1 as D (5 bases). The CDR3 runs to 16 residues. Germline lookup yields CDR1 SGHDT and CDR2 YYEEEE. V was cut by 4 bases and J by 2 bases, with 13 bases left in between.